This T cell receptor beta chain was retrieved from a study of CD8+ T cells in alopecia areata. About the research overall: Using the percentage of affected scalp area, treated patients' severity was scored. General study findings and limits: Among patients, TCR sharing was less clear than in mice, a difference possibly due in part to HLA diversity in the patient population. Expanded CD8+ clones among the top 100, and scalp clonality, were significantly decreased by tofacitinib.

Treatment meaning: oral pan-JAK inhibitor, 5-10 mg twice daily. Germline assignment: CDR1 SGHTA and CDR2 FQGNSA. The J segment lost 4 bases and the V segment lost 3 bases, leaving 9 bases of the junction unmatched. The CDR3 runs 16 residues. The sequencing template was cDNA reverse transcribed from extracted RNA. Sequencing was performed with immunoSEQ multiplex PCR; in TCRdb, only in-frame clones are kept and a portion is missing. Of 110,000 or so clones in the sample, roughly three fifths were seen once. Concerning this clone: Antigen: not known.

The source is a human donor with alopecia areata. The sequenced sample was CD4+ T cells sorted from blood, obtained at week 24, from a patient treated with tofacitinib. The V call is TRBV7-2, the J call TRBJ1-2; 9 positions agree with TRBD1. DNA for the CDR3: TGTGCCAGCAGCTTTATGGACAGGGGATTCAGCTATGGCTACACCTTC. It is translated as CASSFMDRGFSYGYTF.